These 14 T cell receptor beta chains were sequenced from one sample in a study of cytomegalovirus exposure and HLA in healthy donors (dated by TCRdb to 2016 to 2017). The method was the immunoSEQ multiplex PCR assay. For the multiplex PCR, a mixture combining 60 forward primers for TCR Vbeta segments and 13 reverse primers for TCR Jbeta segments was used. The clones in this table, taken by TCRdb from immuneACCESS, are in-frame only. Not every clone is retained; where verified, under half of the shortfall comes from an unresolved V gene, and the cause of the rest is unknown. In this sample the table shows around 100,000 clones, 70% to 85% of which occur a single time. The biggest ten clones account for about 3.4% of the sample. Sequenced input: PBMCs. The origin of the receptors is a middle-aged woman in good health and CMV-seronegative.

The rearrangement uses TRBV4-3 and TRBJ1-1, with TRBD1 as a possible D gene (6 bases). There are 15 residues in the CDR3. The germline V gene encodes CDR1 LGHNA and CDR2 YSLEER. Trimming cost V 0 bases and J 2 bases, with 10 bases left between them. CDR3: CASSQEARGNTEAFF. The CDR3 DNA sequence: TGCGCCAGCAGCCAAGAAGCCAGGGGAAACACTGAAGCTTTCTTT.

The chain recombines TRBV27 with TRBJ1-5; 7 bases match TRBD1. V shed 5 bases, J shed 2 bases, and the junction held 3 bases outside the gene matches. The CDR3 contains 14 residues. Germline V gene data show CDR1 as MNHEY and CDR2 as SMNVEV (reference sequence). DNA for the CDR3: TGTGCCAGCAGTACTCAGGGGGGCAATCAGCCCCAGCATTTT. Protein sequence: CASSTQGGNQPQHF.

This clone showed up just once. The J gene is TRBJ2-2, the V gene TRBV7-8; 10 bases are a match to TRBD1. This CDR3 has 16 amino acids. With 4 bases clipped from V and 4 bases from J, the junction kept 6 bases outside the gene matches. Germline V gene data show CDR1 as SGHVS and CDR2 as FQNEAQ. CDR3: CASSSRQGAGTGELFF. The CDR3, as DNA: TGTGCCAGCAGCTCTCGACAGGGGGCAGGCACCGGGGAGCTGTTTTTT.

In this sample, this clone turned up once. The junction differs from germline at one of its ends, possibly a read error. The chain couples TRBV7-9 to TRBJ1-2; the D gene is possibly TRBD1 (5 bases). The CDR3 is 15 amino acids. Germline-derived CDR1 and CDR2 are SEHNR and FQNEAQ (reference sequence). CDR3 sequence: CSSSQWAGRTMGYTF. Here the CDR3 DNA reads TGTTCCAGCAGCCAATGGGCAGGGAGGACTATGGGCTACACCTTC.

The rearrangement uses TRBV19 and TRBJ1-5, with 7 positions matching TRBD1. CDR3 length equals 14 residues. Germline V gene data show CDR1 as LNHDA and CDR2 as SQIVND (reference sequence). V shed 5 bases, J shed 11 bases, and the junction held 12 bases outside the gene matches. CDR3 in amino acids: CASSEGQVIKSQHF. Here the CDR3 DNA reads TGTGCCAGTAGTGAAGGACAGGTCATAAAGTCCCAGCATTTT. The full variable domain, completed using reference TRBV19 and TRBJ1-5, is DGGITQSPKYLFRKEGQNVTLSCEQNLNHDAMYWYRQDPGQGLRLIYYSQIVNDFQKGDIAEGYSVSREKKESFPLTVTSAQKNPTAFYLCASSEGQVIKSQHFGDGTRLSIL.

The chain has TRBV2 and TRBJ2-3, with 8 bases aligning to TRBD2. The trim removed 11 bases at V and 6 bases at J, leaving 13 bases unmatched. This CDR3 is 14 amino acids long. Germline V gene data show CDR1 as SNHLY and CDR2 as FYNNEI. The CDR3 DNA reads as TGTGCCTATCTCCGGGAGGGGAGTGGTGATACGCAGTATTTT. Amino acids: CAYLREGSGDTQYF.

This chain connects TRBV6-5 to TRBJ2-7; 9 bases are a match to TRBD1. Germline V gives CDR1 MNHEY, CDR2 SVGAGI. V lost 6 bases, J lost 3 bases, and 6 bases stayed unmatched. This CDR3 contains 14 residues. The DNA of the CDR3 is TGTGCCAGCAGCGCCGGGACAGGGAGCTACGAGCAGTACTTC. It translates to CASSAGTGSYEQYF.

The chain carries TRBV20-1 and TRBJ1-2; TRBD1 might be the D (5 bases). Germline V gives CDR1 DFQATT, CDR2 SNEGSKA (reference sequence). CDR3 length: 11 amino acids. V dropped 4 bases and J dropped 8 bases, with 11 bases sitting between them. The CDR3 region has the DNA TGCAGTGCTACGGGGGTGGGAGGCTACACCTTC. It translates to CSATGVGGYTF.

CDR3 protein: CASSLSLQGLAKNIQYF. The DNA for the CDR3 is TGTGCCAGCAGCTTAAGTCTACAAGGACTAGCCAAAAACATTCAGTACTTC. The chain carries TRBV7-9 and TRBJ2-4; possible D gene TRBD2, 5 bases. Looked up from germline, CDR1 is SEHNR and CDR2 is FQNEAQ (reference sequence). The length of the CDR3 is 17 residues. The ends were cut back, 2 bases at V and 0 bases at J, with 14 bases in the middle.

This clone was found a few times. This chain uses TRBV28 with TRBJ2-7, with 9 bases aligning to TRBD1. The V gene's germline CDR1 is MDHEN and CDR2 SYDVKM. The junction had 12 bases not matched to a gene; V was cut back by 5 bases and J by 4 bases. The CDR3 contains 16 residues. The CDR3 sequence is CASSPPVGTGIYEQYF. The DNA of the CDR3 is TGTGCCAGCAGTCCGCCGGTTGGGACAGGGATTTACGAGCAGTACTTC.

The rearrangement joins TRBV28 to TRBJ2-7, with D maybe TRBD1 (6 bases). The CDR3 is 12 residues long. Trimming removed 8 bases at V and 13 bases at J, with 21 bases between. Germline V gives CDR1 MDHEN, CDR2 SYDVKM. The DNA for the CDR3 is TGTGCCAGCGTGTCACCAGACAGGAGAGTTTACTTC. This gives the protein CASVSPDRRVYF.

This clone showed up just a few times. The V gene is TRBV2, the J gene TRBJ1-4; tentative D call: TRBD1 (6 bases). The V and J ends lost 0 bases and 6 bases respectively, with 11 bases between them. The CDR3 has 15 amino acids. From germline, CDR1 is SNHLY and CDR2 FYNNEI. In DNA form, the CDR3 reads TGTGCCAGCAGTGAAGCTCAGGGGTTGTATGAAAAACTGTTTTTT. Translating gives CASSEAQGLYEKLFF.

V gene TRBV19 combines with J gene TRBJ2-3; 12 bases are a match to TRBD2. CDR1 and CDR2 (germline): LNHDA, SQIVND (reference sequence). The CDR3 has 20 residues. Losses at the gene ends were 2 bases for V and 4 bases for J; bases not matched to a gene: 16. The CDR3: CASSITTPRASGGVADTQYF. Written as DNA, the CDR3 is TGTGCCAGTAGTATAACGACCCCTCGGGCTAGCGGGGGGGTCGCAGATACGCAGTATTTT.

The chain has TRBV19 and TRBJ1-2; D gene uncertain. The CDR3 runs 11 residues. Germline lookup yields CDR1 LNHDA and CDR2 SQIVND (reference sequence). V was trimmed by 5 bases and J by 5 bases, leaving 6 bases between them. CDR3 amino acids: CASSWAYGYTF. The CDR3 DNA follows: TGTGCCAGTAGTTGGGCATATGGCTACACCTTC.